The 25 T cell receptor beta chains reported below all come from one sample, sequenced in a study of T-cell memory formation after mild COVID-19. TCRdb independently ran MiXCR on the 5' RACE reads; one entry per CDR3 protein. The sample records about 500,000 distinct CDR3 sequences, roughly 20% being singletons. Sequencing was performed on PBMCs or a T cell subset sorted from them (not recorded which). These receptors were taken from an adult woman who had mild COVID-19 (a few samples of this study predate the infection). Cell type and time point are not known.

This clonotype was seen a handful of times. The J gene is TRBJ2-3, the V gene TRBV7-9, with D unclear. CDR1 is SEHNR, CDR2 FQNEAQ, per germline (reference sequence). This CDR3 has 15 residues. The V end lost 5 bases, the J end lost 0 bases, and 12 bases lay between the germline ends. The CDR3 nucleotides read TGTGCCAGCAGCACCCACGGAATTAGCACAGATACGCAGTATTTT. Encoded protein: CASSTHGISTDTQYF.

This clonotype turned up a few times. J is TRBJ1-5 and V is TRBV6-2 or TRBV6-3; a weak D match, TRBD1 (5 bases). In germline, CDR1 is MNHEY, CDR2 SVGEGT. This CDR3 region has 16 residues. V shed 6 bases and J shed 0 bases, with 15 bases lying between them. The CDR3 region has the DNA TGTGCCAGCAGACTATCGACAGACAATAGCAATCAGCCCCAGCATTTT. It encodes CASRLSTDNSNQPQHF.

CDR3 protein: CASKVGSGANVLTF. In DNA, the CDR3 is TGTGCCAGCAAGGTTGGCTCTGGGGCCAACGTCCTGACTTTC. V usage is TRBV2 and J usage is TRBJ2-6; no definite D call. Germline CDR1 and CDR2: SNHLY and FYNNEI. This CDR3 is built from 14 residues. The ends were cut back, 7 bases at V and 0 bases at J, with 7 bases in the middle.

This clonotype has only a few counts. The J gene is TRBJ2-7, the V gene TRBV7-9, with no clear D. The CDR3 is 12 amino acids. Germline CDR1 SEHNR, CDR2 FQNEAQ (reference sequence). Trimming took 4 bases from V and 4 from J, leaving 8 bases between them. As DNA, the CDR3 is TGTGCCAGCAGCTCAGAAAAATACGAGCAGTACTTC. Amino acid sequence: CASSSEKYEQYF.

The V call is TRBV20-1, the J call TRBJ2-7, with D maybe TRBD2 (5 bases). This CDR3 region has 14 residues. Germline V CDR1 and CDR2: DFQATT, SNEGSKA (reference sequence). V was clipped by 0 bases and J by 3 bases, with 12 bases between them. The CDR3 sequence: CSARDRLSVYEQYF. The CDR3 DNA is TGCAGTGCTAGAGACCGACTAAGTGTCTACGAGCAGTACTTC.

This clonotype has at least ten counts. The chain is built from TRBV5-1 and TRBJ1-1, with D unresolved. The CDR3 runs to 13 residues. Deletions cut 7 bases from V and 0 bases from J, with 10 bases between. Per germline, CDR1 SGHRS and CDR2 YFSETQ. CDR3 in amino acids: CASQRKVNTEAFF. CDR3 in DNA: TGCGCCAGCCAGCGGAAAGTGAACACTGAAGCTTTCTTT.

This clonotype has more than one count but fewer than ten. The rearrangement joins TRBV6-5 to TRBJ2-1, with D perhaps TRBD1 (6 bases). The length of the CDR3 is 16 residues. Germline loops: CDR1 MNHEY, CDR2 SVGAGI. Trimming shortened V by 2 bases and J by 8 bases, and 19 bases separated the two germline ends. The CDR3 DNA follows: TGTGCCAGCAGTTACCAGCAACCCCAGGGGTGGGATGAGCAGTTCTTC. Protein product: CASSYQQPQGWDEQFF.

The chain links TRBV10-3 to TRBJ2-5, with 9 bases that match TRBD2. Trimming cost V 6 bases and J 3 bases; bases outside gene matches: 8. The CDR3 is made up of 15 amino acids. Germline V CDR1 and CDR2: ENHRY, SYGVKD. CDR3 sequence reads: CAIRASGNGEETQYF. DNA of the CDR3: TGTGCCATCAGGGCTAGCGGGAATGGGGAAGAGACCCAGTACTTC.

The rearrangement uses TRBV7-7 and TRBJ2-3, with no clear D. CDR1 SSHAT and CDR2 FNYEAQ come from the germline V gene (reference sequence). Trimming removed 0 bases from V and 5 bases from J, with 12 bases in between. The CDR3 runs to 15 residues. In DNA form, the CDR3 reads TGTGCCAGCAGCTTAGCGCCGACTGGGAAAGATACGCAGTATTTT. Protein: CASSLAPTGKDTQYF. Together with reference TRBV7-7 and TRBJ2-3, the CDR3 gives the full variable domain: GAGVSQSPRYKVTKRGQDVTLRCDPISSHATLYWYQQALGQGPEFLTYFNYEAQPDKSGLPSDRFSAERPEGSISTLTIQRTEQRDSAMYRCASSLAPTGKDTQYFGPGTRLTVL.

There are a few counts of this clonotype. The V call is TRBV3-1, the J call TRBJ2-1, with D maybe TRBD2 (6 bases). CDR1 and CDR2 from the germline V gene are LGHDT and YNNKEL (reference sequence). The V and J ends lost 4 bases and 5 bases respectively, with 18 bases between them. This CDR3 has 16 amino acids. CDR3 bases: TGTGCCAGCAGCCCCCGAAGGGAGGCTAATCACAATGAGCAGTTCTTC. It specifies CASSPRREANHNEQFF.

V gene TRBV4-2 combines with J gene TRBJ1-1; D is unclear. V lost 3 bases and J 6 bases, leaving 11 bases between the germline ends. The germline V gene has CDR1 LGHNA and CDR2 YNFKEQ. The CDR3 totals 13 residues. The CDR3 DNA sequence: TGTGCCAGCAGCCAGGTGGATTGGGCTGAAGCTTTCTTT. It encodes CASSQVDWAEAFF.

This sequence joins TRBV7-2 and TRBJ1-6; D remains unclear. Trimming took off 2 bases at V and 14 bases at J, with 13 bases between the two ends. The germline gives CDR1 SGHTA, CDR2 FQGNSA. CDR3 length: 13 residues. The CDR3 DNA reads TGTGCCAGCAGCTTAATGTACCAAGGAACCCTCCACTTT. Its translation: CASSLMYQGTLHF. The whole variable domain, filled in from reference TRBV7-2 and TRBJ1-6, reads GAGVSQSPSNKVTEKGKDVELRCDPISGHTALYWYRQSLGQGLEFLIYFQGNSAPDKSGLPSDRFSAERTGGSVSTLTIQRTQQEDSAVYLCASSLMYQGTLHFGNGTRLTVT.

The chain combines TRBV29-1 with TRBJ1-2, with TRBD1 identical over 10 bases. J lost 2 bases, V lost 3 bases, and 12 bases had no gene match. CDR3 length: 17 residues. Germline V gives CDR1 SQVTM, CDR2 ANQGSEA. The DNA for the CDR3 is TGCAGCGTTGATTATCTGTGGTCGGGACAGGGGAACTATGGCTACACCTTC. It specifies CSVDYLWSGQGNYGYTF.

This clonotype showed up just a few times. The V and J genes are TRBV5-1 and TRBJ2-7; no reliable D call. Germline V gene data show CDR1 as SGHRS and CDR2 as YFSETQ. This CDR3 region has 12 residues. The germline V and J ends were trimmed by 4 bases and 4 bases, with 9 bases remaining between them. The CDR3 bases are TGCGCCAGCAGCCCACAATCATACGAGCAGTACTTC. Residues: CASSPQSYEQYF.

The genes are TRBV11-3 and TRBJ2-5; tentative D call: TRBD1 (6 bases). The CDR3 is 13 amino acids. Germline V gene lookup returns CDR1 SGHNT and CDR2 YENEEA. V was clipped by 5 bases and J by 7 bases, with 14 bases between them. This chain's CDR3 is CASSPTGFGTQYF. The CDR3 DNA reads TGTGCCAGCAGCCCAACAGGGTTTGGGACCCAGTACTTC.

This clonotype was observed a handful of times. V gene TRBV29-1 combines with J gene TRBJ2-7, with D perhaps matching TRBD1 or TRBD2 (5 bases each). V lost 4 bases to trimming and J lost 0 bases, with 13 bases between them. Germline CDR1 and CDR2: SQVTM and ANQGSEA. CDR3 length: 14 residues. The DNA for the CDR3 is TGCAGCGTTGGGTTTGAGGGGAGCTCCTACGAGCAGTACTTC. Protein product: CSVGFEGSSYEQYF.

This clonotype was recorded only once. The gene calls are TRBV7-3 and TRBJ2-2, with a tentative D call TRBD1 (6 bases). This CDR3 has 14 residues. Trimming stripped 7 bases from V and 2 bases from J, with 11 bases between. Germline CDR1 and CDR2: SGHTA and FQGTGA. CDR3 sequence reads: CASIRTANTGELFF. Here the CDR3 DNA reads TGTGCCAGCATTAGGACAGCAAACACCGGGGAGCTGTTTTTT.

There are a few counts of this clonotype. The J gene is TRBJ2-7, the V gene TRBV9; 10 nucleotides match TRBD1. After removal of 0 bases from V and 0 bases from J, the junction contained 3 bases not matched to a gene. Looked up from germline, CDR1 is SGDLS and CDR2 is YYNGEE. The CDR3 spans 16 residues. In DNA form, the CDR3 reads TGTGCCAGCAGCGTAGGGGACAGGGGAAGCTCCTACGAGCAGTACTTC. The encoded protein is CASSVGDRGSSYEQYF.

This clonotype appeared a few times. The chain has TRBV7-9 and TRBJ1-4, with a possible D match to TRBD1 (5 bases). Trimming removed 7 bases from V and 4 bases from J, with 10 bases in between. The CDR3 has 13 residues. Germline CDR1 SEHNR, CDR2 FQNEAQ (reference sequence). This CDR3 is CASIAGINEKLFF. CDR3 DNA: TGTGCCAGCATAGCAGGGATTAATGAAAAACTGTTTTTT.

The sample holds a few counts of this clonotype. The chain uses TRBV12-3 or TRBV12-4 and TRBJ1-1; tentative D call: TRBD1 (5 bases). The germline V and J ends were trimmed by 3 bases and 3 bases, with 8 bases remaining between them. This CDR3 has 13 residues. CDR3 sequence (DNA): TGTGCCAGCAGTTTTGAGGGGTACACTGAAGCTTTCTTT. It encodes CASSFEGYTEAFF.

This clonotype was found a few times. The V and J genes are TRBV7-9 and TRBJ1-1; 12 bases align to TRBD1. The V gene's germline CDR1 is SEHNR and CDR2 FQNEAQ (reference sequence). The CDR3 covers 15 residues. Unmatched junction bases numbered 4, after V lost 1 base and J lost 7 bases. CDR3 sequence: CASSLGDRGQDEAFF. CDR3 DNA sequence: TGTGCCAGCAGCTTAGGGGACAGGGGGCAAGATGAAGCTTTCTTT. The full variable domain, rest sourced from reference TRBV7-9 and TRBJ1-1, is DTGVSQNPRHKITKRGQNVTFRCDPISEHNRLYWYRQTLGQGPEFLTYFQNEAQLEKSRLLSDRFSAERPKGSFSTLEIQRTEQGDSAMYLCASSLGDRGQDEAFFGQGTRLTVV.

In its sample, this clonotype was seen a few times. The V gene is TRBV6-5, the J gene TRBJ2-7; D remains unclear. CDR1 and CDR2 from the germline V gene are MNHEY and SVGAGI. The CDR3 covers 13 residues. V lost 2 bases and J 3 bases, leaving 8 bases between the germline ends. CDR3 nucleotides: TGTGCCAGCAGTTACGCCGTATTCTACGAGCAGTACTTC. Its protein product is CASSYAVFYEQYF.

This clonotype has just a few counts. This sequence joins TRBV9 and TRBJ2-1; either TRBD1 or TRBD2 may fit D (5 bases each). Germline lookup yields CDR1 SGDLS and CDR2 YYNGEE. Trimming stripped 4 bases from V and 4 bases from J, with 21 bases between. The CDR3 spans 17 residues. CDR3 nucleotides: TGTGCCAGCAGCTCTGGGACCCCCCCCAATCAGTACAATGAGCAGTTCTTC. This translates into CASSSGTPPNQYNEQFF. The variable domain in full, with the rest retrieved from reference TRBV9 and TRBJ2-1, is DSGVTQTPKHLITATGQRVTLRCSPRSGDLSVYWYQQSLDQGLQFLIQYYNGEERAKGNILERFSAQQFPDLHSELNLSSLELGDSALYFCASSSGTPPNQYNEQFFGPGTRLTVL.

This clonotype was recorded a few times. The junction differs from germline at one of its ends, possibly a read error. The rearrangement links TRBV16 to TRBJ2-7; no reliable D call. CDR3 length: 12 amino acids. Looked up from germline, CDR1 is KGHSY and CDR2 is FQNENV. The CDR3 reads CASSPVSYDQYF. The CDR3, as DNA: TGTGCCAGCAGCCCAGTTTCCTACGACCAGTACTTC.

The CDR3 region has the DNA TGTGCCAGCAGCTTCGACAGGAGGGAAGCTGAAGCTTTCTTT. Translation gives CASSFDRREAEAFF. The genes are TRBV11-3 and TRBJ1-1; perhaps TRBD1 as D (6 bases). The CDR3 is made up of 14 amino acids. Germline V gene lookup returns CDR1 SGHNT and CDR2 YENEEA. V lost 3 bases and J lost 6, with 14 bases in between.